This note documents a single T cell receptor (beta chain) sequence. Its antigen is unknown. The data were obtained in a study of cytomegalovirus exposure and HLA in healthy donors. Study in general: Of the donors genotyped, several hundred in all, less than 90% fell in the Caucasian-associated ancestry cluster. Study findings and constraints: A prior analysis recorded that most TCR beta V segments were productive about 87% or about 30% of the time.

The CDR3 spans 20 residues. V shed 1 base and J 1 base; nucleotides not matched to a gene: 13. Germline CDR1 and CDR2: LGHNA and YNFKEQ. The PCR had 60 Vbeta and 13 Jbeta primers. Here immunoSEQ multiplex PCR was the method, and the copy in TCRdb shows in-frame clones only, minus some. The sample lists roughly 180,000 clones; over 80% were seen once. Nominal health characterized the donors when sampled, though unrecorded immune exposures were likely. The sample consisted of PBMCs. The V gene is TRBV4-2, the J gene TRBJ2-1; 10 nucleotides agree with TRBD2. The source is a girl aged 10-17 years in good health and CMV-seropositive. Written as DNA, the CDR3 is TGTGCCAGCAGCCAAGCAGAACTAGCGGGAAGGGCGGATTCCTACAATGAGCAGTTCTTC. It specifies CASSQAELAGRADSYNEQFF.